A single sample gave rise to the 21 T cell receptor beta chains below, sequenced in a study of blood T cells in healthy people across ages. The authors ran a second PCR of about 6 to 11 cycles using a sample-barcoded 5' primer and a J-beta primer mix. TCRdb reprocessed the 5' RACE reads via MiXCR and lists one record per CDR3 protein. The sample has over 1,500,000 distinct CDR3 sequences, around 48% seen once. Specimen: blood. The receptors come from a woman in her thirties or forties in good health.

The rearrangement links TRBV20-1 to TRBJ2-1, with D perhaps matching TRBD2 (7 bases). Germline CDR1 and CDR2: DFQATT and SNEGSKA (reference sequence). The germline V and J ends were trimmed by 4 bases and 3 bases, with 16 bases remaining between them. The CDR3 runs 15 residues. CDR3 protein: CSATFGGGSYNEQFF. The CDR3 coding sequence is TGCAGTGCTACCTTTGGGGGGGGCAGCTACAATGAGCAGTTCTTC.

This clonotype was counted a single time. The rearrangement links TRBV20-1 to TRBJ2-4; possible D gene TRBD2, 5 bases. V shed 1 base and J shed 13 bases, with 20 bases lying between them. The CDR3 covers 14 residues. Germline CDR1 reads DFQATT; CDR2 reads SNEGSKA (reference sequence). The DNA of the CDR3 is TGCAGTGCTAGAGTCGGTTGGGGTAATGGGGAGCAGTACTTC. Protein sequence: CSARVGWGNGEQYF.

The rearrangement joins TRBV4-3 to TRBJ2-1; 16 bases match TRBD2. The CDR3 runs to 18 residues. The V gene's germline CDR1 is LGHNA and CDR2 YSLEER. The V and J ends lost 5 bases and 7 bases, in that order; junction bases with no gene match: 11. The CDR3 reads CASSKGTSGGAGGNEQFF. DNA of the CDR3: TGCGCCAGCAGCAAGGGGACTAGCGGGGGGGCCGGAGGGAATGAGCAGTTCTTC.

This clonotype was seen only a few times. The chain carries TRBV9 and TRBJ2-5; D may match TRBD1 or TRBD2 (5 bases each). Germline V CDR1 and CDR2: SGDLS, YYNGEE. Trimming took off 3 bases at V and 2 bases at J, with 11 bases between the two ends. There are 14 residues in the CDR3. The CDR3 region has the DNA TGTGCCAGCAGCGGGAGAGGGGTACAAGAGACCCAGTACTTC. Translation gives CASSGRGVQETQYF.

This clonotype was seen more than once but under ten times. This rearrangement joins TRBV13 to TRBJ2-5; D is unresolved. V was pared by 5 bases and J by 4 bases, with 11 bases between. The CDR3 sequence is 13 residues long. Germline assignment: CDR1 PRHDT and CDR2 FYEKMQ (reference sequence). For the CDR3, the DNA is TGTGCCAGCAGCGCCCCAGGATCAGAGACCCAGTACTTC. Its translation: CASSAPGSETQYF.

This clonotype occurred a few times. The chain combines TRBV6-5 with TRBJ2-1, with 9 bases identical to TRBD1. CDR3 length: 13 amino acids. The V segment lost 10 bases and the J segment 7 bases; nucleotides outside the gene matches: 8. Germline lookup yields CDR1 MNHEY and CDR2 SVGAGI. CDR3: CATAAGQGNEQFF. In DNA, the CDR3 is TGTGCCACCGCAGCCGGACAGGGGAATGAGCAGTTCTTC.

This rearrangement joins TRBV20-1 to TRBJ2-2; 10 bases are shared with TRBD2. This CDR3 spans 14 amino acids. J was trimmed by 5 bases and V by 6 bases; bases with no gene match: 6. The germline CDR1 and CDR2 sequences are DFQATT and SNEGSKA (reference sequence). The CDR3 reads CSAPLAGVTGELFF. The DNA for the CDR3 is TGCAGTGCCCCTCTAGCGGGGGTTACCGGGGAGCTGTTTTTT.

This sequence joins TRBV4-3 and TRBJ2-1, with TRBD2 matching 8 bases. The germline V gene has CDR1 LGHNA and CDR2 YSLEER. The CDR3 runs 16 residues. Trimming removed 0 bases from V and 5 bases from J; junction bases left unmatched: 6. DNA for the CDR3: TGCGCCAGCAGCCAAGATCGTATTAGCGGGAACAATGAGCAGTTCTTC. It codes for CASSQDRISGNNEQFF.

The chain links TRBV5-5 to TRBJ2-5; 11 bases map to TRBD2. Germline V gene data show CDR1 as SGHKS and CDR2 as YYEKEE (reference sequence). With V trimmed by 0 bases and J by 5 bases, 6 bases remained unmatched. CDR3 length: 16 amino acids. The CDR3 reads CASSLVVAGGSETQYF. For the CDR3, the DNA is TGTGCCAGCAGCTTGGTGGTAGCGGGGGGGTCGGAGACCCAGTACTTC.

This rearrangement joins TRBV10-2 to TRBJ2-1; either TRBD1 or TRBD2 may supply D (5 bases each). Germline V gene lookup returns CDR1 WSHSY and CDR2 SAAADI. The CDR3 consists of 17 residues. Trimming stripped 3 bases from V and 6 bases from J, with 21 bases between. The CDR3 DNA sequence: TGCGCCAGCAGTGATCTAAGCAGAACGGGAACAGGCAATGAGCAGTTCTTC. Translating gives CASSDLSRTGTGNEQFF.

The chain is built from TRBV10-3 and TRBJ2-3, with TRBD1 as a possible D gene (6 bases). The CDR3 loop spans 14 amino acids. Trimming pared 8 bases from V and 2 bases from J, leaving 14 bases between. The germline V gene encodes CDR1 ENHRY and CDR2 SYGVKD. CDR3 nucleotide sequence: TGTGCCATCGCCCCAACAGGGCCCACAGATACGCAGTATTTT. The encoded protein is CAIAPTGPTDTQYF.

The chain recombines TRBV7-2 with TRBJ2-1; 8 bases map to TRBD2. This CDR3 comprises 15 residues. The V gene's germline CDR1 is SGHTA and CDR2 FQGNSA. Trimming cost V 2 bases and J 5 bases; bases outside gene matches: 5. Written as DNA, the CDR3 is TGTGCCAGCAGCTTACAGCGGGGGAGGAACAATGAGCAGTTCTTC. Translation: CASSLQRGRNNEQFF.

The chain recombines TRBV5-1 with TRBJ1-2; 7 nucleotides line up with TRBD1. Germline CDR1 reads SGHRS; CDR2 reads YFSETQ. The CDR3 has 13 amino acids. After removal of 7 bases from V and 3 bases from J, the junction contained 6 bases not matched to a gene. CDR3 residues: CASASRGDYGYTF. The CDR3 nucleotides read TGCGCCAGCGCTTCCAGGGGGGACTATGGCTACACCTTC.

This clonotype has just a few counts. The V gene is TRBV5-1, the J gene TRBJ2-1; D tentatively fits TRBD1 or TRBD2 (5 bases each). The germline V gene encodes CDR1 SGHRS and CDR2 YFSETQ. Trimming cost V 4 bases and J 8 bases, with 13 bases left between them. The CDR3 loop spans 13 amino acids. CDR3 amino acids: CASSTLGRDEQFF. As DNA, the CDR3 is TGCGCCAGCAGCACCCTGGGACGGGATGAGCAGTTCTTC.

The table lists this clonotype with a few counts. This sequence joins TRBV24-1 and TRBJ1-2; D gene unclear. The CDR3 is made up of 11 amino acids. V gave up 4 bases and J gave up 7 bases, with 6 bases separating them. CDR1 and CDR2 (germline): KGHDR, SFDVKD. This CDR3 reads CATSEGLGYTF. CDR3 coding DNA: TGTGCCACCAGTGAGGGTCTTGGCTACACCTTC.

This clonotype was found a few times. This rearrangement joins TRBV5-5 to TRBJ2-7; D call uncertain. CDR1 SGHKS and CDR2 YYEKEE come from the germline V gene (reference sequence). Trimming stripped 2 bases from V and 3 bases from J, with 12 bases between. The CDR3 spans 14 residues. CDR3 nucleotide sequence: TGTGCCAGCAGCTTCGAAGTCAGTTACTACGAGCAGTACTTC. Translating gives CASSFEVSYYEQYF.

The J gene is TRBJ2-1, the V gene TRBV7-6, with D perhaps assigned TRBD1 or TRBD2 (5 bases each). The CDR3 has 15 residues. V shed 6 bases and J shed 6 bases, with 18 bases lying between them. Germline CDR1 SGHVS, CDR2 FNYEAQ. The CDR3 sequence: CASSELGVSGNEQFF. DNA for the CDR3: TGTGCCAGCAGTGAACTAGGGGTCTCCGGCAATGAGCAGTTCTTC.

This clonotype was observed a handful of times. The chain carries TRBV9 and TRBJ2-1, with a possible D match to TRBD1 (5 bases). The V and J ends lost 0 bases and 6 bases respectively, with 13 bases between them. The CDR3 has 15 amino acids. Germline CDR1 and CDR2: SGDLS and YYNGEE. CDR3 nucleotide sequence: TGTGCCAGCAGCGTAGAAGGCAGGGTAGGCAATGAGCAGTTCTTC. Protein sequence: CASSVEGRVGNEQFF. Variable domain in full (rest from reference TRBV9 and TRBJ2-1): DSGVTQTPKHLITATGQRVTLRCSPRSGDLSVYWYQQSLDQGLQFLIQYYNGEERAKGNILERFSAQQFPDLHSELNLSSLELGDSALYFCASSVEGRVGNEQFFGPGTRLTVL.

The CDR3 DNA reads as TGTGCCAGCAGCTTAGGACAGGGTACTGGCTACACCTTC. It codes for CASSLGQGTGYTF. The V gene is TRBV7-6, the J gene TRBJ1-2, with 7 nucleotides matching TRBD1. The ends lost 1 base at V and 7 bases at J; junction bases unmatched: 3. This CDR3 comprises 13 residues. CDR1 is SGHVS, CDR2 FNYEAQ, per germline.

The chain links TRBV27 to TRBJ2-1, with 14 positions matching TRBD2. CDR3 length equals 20 residues. Germline V gene data show CDR1 as MNHEY and CDR2 as SMNVEV (reference sequence). The V gene end was trimmed by 6 bases and the J gene end by 5 bases; junction bases not matched to a gene: 18. CDR3 DNA sequence: TGTGCCAGCAGACAAACGGGACTAGCGGGAGTAAGAGCAGGTGACAATGAGCAGTTCTTC. Its protein product is CASRQTGLAGVRAGDNEQFF.

V gene TRBV4-3 combines with J gene TRBJ2-7; D is uncertain. Between the trimmed V and J ends, which lost 0 bases and 3 bases, there was a span of 9 bases. The CDR3 consists of 14 residues. The germline gives CDR1 LGHNA, CDR2 YSLEER. This CDR3 is CASSQEYGVYEQYF. The CDR3 region has the DNA TGCGCCAGCAGCCAAGAATATGGCGTCTACGAGCAGTACTTC.